These 30 T cell receptor beta chains originate from one sample sequenced in a study of T cells in Graves' hyperthyroidism and ophthalmopathy. Amplified TCR beta CDR3 regions derived from RNA transcripts. The HTBI primer set was used in a first-round RT-PCR of the TCR CDR3. MiXCR, run by TCRdb on the multiplex PCR reads, gives a single entry per CDR3 protein. This repertoire shows roughly 500,000 distinct CDR3 sequences, 20% to 25% found once; its top ten account for 45% to 55%. Material for sequencing was blood. The source is a woman between 70 and 85 years old with Graves' ophthalmopathy.

As for this clonotype: A much larger clone sits a single nucleotide away, making a read error possible. The chain carries TRBV19 and TRBJ2-3, with D possibly TRBD2 on 5 matching bases. Germline assignment: CDR1 LNHDA and CDR2 SQIVND (reference sequence). The CDR3 contains 19 residues. V was clipped by 2 bases and J by 3 bases, with 24 bases between them. The CDR3 here is CASSIPLLRSGPSTDTQYF. The CDR3 DNA reads as TGTGCCAGTAGTATACCTCTTTTGAGGAGCGGACCCTCTACAGATACGCAGTATTTT.

The genes are TRBV19 and TRBJ2-1; 12 bases line up with TRBD1. The V gene end was trimmed by 4 bases and the J gene end by 7 bases; junction bases not matched to a gene: 5. CDR1 is LNHDA, CDR2 SQIVND, per germline (reference sequence). This CDR3 is 15 amino acids long. The CDR3 is CASSRGQGATNEQFF. DNA for the CDR3: TGTGCCAGTAGTAGGGGACAGGGGGCGACGAATGAGCAGTTCTTC.

The gene calls are TRBV19 and TRBJ2-6, with D possibly matching TRBD2 (6 bases). This CDR3 spans 18 amino acids. Germline lookup yields CDR1 LNHDA and CDR2 SQIVND (reference sequence). V was cut by 1 base and J by 0 bases, with 13 bases left in between. The CDR3 protein is CASSIGRGSSSGANVLTF. CDR3 nucleotides: TGTGCCAGTAGTATAGGGAGGGGCTCCAGCTCTGGGGCCAACGTCCTGACTTTC.

This clonotype was counted at least ten times. This rearrangement joins TRBV12-3 or TRBV12-4 to TRBJ1-5; D might be TRBD1 (5 bases). CDR3 length equals 13 residues. The germline V and J ends were trimmed by 3 bases and 7 bases, with 10 bases remaining between them. DNA for the CDR3: TGTGCCAGCAGTTTGACGGGGGGACAGCCCCAGCATTTT. Its translation is CASSLTGGQPQHF.

With respect to this clonotype: A much larger clone differs from this one at a single base, so this may be a read error. This chain links TRBV11-2 with TRBJ1-1; the D is unclear. Germline V gene sequence: CDR1 SGHAT, CDR2 FQNNGV. The CDR3 is made up of 13 amino acids. This CDR3 reads CASSLIRNTAAFF. Written as DNA, the CDR3 is TGTGCCAGCAGCTTAATCAGGAACACTGCAGCTTTCTTT.

This clonotype has ten or more counts. The rearrangement links TRBV3-1 to TRBJ2-1; D not certain. CDR1 and CDR2 from the germline V gene are LGHDT and YNNKEL (reference sequence). V lost 1 base to trimming and J lost 7 bases, with 5 bases between them. The CDR3 loop spans 12 amino acids. The CDR3 nucleotides read TGTGCCAGCAGCCAAGCTCGTAATGAGCAGTTCTTC. Its protein is CASSQARNEQFF.

This chain connects TRBV6-1 to TRBJ2-6; 8 bases fit TRBD2. This CDR3 has 17 residues. Germline V gene data show CDR1 as MNHNS and CDR2 as SASEGT. V gave up 8 bases and J gave up 4 bases; unmatched junction bases: 13. For the CDR3, the DNA is TGTGCCAGCCGGGGGGGGCTGGGTTCGGGAGGGGCCAACGTCCTGACTTTC. Its translation is CASRGGLGSGGANVLTF.

This clonotype was counted many times. The genes are TRBV7-2 and TRBJ2-3; 9 nucleotides align to TRBD2. The CDR3 covers 13 residues. V gave up 6 bases and J gave up 9 bases; unmatched junction bases: 7. Germline V gene lookup returns CDR1 SGHTA and CDR2 FQGNSA. The CDR3 spells CASSSLREGTQYF. In DNA form, the CDR3 reads TGTGCCAGCAGTTCCCTGCGGGAGGGAACGCAGTATTTT.

This clonotype was detected many times. The chain is built from TRBV7-3 and TRBJ2-2; TRBD2 is a possible D gene (6 bases). The CDR3 sequence is 15 residues long. Germline V lookup: CDR1 SGHTA, CDR2 FQGTGA. V was pared by 4 bases and J by 3 bases, with 12 bases between. The CDR3 is CASSYLGGDTGELFF. In DNA form, the CDR3 reads TGTGCCAGCAGCTATCTAGGAGGGGACACCGGGGAGCTGTTTTTT.

The chain employs TRBV20-1 and TRBJ2-2; D ambiguous. This CDR3 comprises 13 residues. The germline V gene has CDR1 DFQATT and CDR2 SNEGSKA (reference sequence). Trimming took off 0 bases at V and 4 bases at J, with 6 bases between the two ends. The CDR3 DNA sequence: TGCAGTGCTAGAGAGACGGGCACCGGGGAGCTGTTTTTT. It codes for CSARETGTGELFF.

V usage is TRBV7-9 and J usage is TRBJ2-6; maybe TRBD1 (5 bases). The length of the CDR3 is 15 residues. With 5 bases removed from V and 4 bases from J, the gap between germline ends came to 12 bases. Germline CDR1 SEHNR, CDR2 FQNEAQ (reference sequence). CDR3 DNA sequence: TGTGCCAGCAGCCCAGGGCGTTGGGGGGCCAACGTCCTGACTTTC. It is translated as CASSPGRWGANVLTF.

This clonotype appeared once. The chain carries TRBV6-1 and TRBJ2-7; TRBD2 aligns across 9 bases. The CDR3 sequence is 14 residues long. Germline V gene data show CDR1 as MNHNS and CDR2 as SASEGT. With V trimmed by 6 bases and J by 2 bases, 5 bases remained unmatched. The CDR3 DNA is TGTGCCAGCAGGATGACTAGCGGTGCCTACGAGCAGTACTTC. The encoded protein is CASRMTSGAYEQYF.

This clonotype was seen more than once but under ten times. The rearrangement joins TRBV20-1 to TRBJ1-6, with D unclear. The CDR3 has 11 amino acids. Trimming cost V 3 bases and J 8 bases, with 5 bases left between them. Germline V lookup: CDR1 DFQATT, CDR2 SNEGSKA (reference sequence). The chain's CDR3 is CSARLDSPLHF. The CDR3 nucleotides read TGCAGTGCTAGGCTGGATTCACCCCTCCACTTT.

This clonotype was observed a few times. The rearrangement joins TRBV7-2 to TRBJ1-2, with D perhaps TRBD1 (6 bases). The CDR3 has 12 amino acids. V shed 7 bases and J shed 4 bases, with 10 bases lying between them. Germline loops: CDR1 SGHTA, CDR2 FQGNSA. Written as DNA, the CDR3 is TGTGCCAGCACTAAGGGGGTCTATGGCTACACCTTC. This gives the protein CASTKGVYGYTF.

The rearrangement joins TRBV15 to TRBJ1-2; D unclear. The CDR3 runs to 13 residues. Trimming shortened V by 0 bases and J by 8 bases, and 10 bases separated the two germline ends. Germline V gene sequence: CDR1 LNHNV, CDR2 YYDKDF (reference sequence). CDR3 sequence reads: CATSRDLMSGYTF. DNA for the CDR3: TGTGCCACCAGCAGAGATTTGATGTCGGGCTACACCTTC.

This clonotype occurred many times. The chain joins TRBV11-2 to TRBJ1-1; D is unclear. Trimming removed 0 bases from V and 5 bases from J, with 7 bases in between. The CDR3 is 13 amino acids. Germline V gene lookup returns CDR1 SGHAT and CDR2 FQNNGV. CDR3 residues: CASSLDIGTEAFF. CDR3 nucleotides: TGTGCCAGCAGCTTAGATATCGGAACTGAAGCTTTCTTT.

This clonotype appeared many times. The rearrangement uses TRBV28 and TRBJ1-1; D gene unclear. The length of the CDR3 is 12 residues. V dropped 6 bases and J dropped 0 bases, with 5 bases sitting between them. CDR1 and CDR2 (germline): MDHEN, SYDVKM. CDR3: CASRVLNTEAFF. CDR3 bases: TGTGCCAGCAGGGTTTTGAACACTGAAGCTTTCTTT.

Regarding this clonotype: This may be a read error: a much more frequent sequence differs by one nucleotide. The chain combines TRBV7-2 with TRBJ2-7, with TRBD1 identical over 8 bases. The CDR3 has 15 residues. Germline loops: CDR1 SGHTA, CDR2 FQGNSA. V lost 5 bases and J lost 2; bases outside the gene matches: 8. CDR3 nucleotides: TGTGCCAGCAGCACCTCCGGGACAGGAACCTACGAGCAGTACTTC. It specifies CASSTSGTGTYEQYF.

This clonotype was counted only a few times. The gene calls are TRBV29-1 and TRBJ1-5; 8 bases fit TRBD1. The germline V gene has CDR1 SQVTM and CDR2 ANQGSEA. The V segment lost 6 bases and the J segment 6 bases; nucleotides outside the gene matches: 10. The CDR3 consists of 14 residues. As DNA, the CDR3 is TGCAGCGTAGCCCAGGGGGCGGCGGGTCAGCCCCAGCATTTT. Its translation is CSVAQGAAGQPQHF.

This clonotype was counted between two and nine times. J is TRBJ1-1 and V is TRBV6-2 or TRBV6-3, with D maybe TRBD1 (6 bases). The germline V and J ends were trimmed by 5 bases and 8 bases, with 21 bases remaining between them. There are 15 residues in the CDR3. The germline V gene has CDR1 MNHEY and CDR2 SVGEGT. The DNA of the CDR3 is TGTGCCAGCAGTCCCGGCACGGCGGGGGGCCTGGAAGCTTTCTTT. Its translation: CASSPGTAGGLEAFF.

This clonotype has a handful of counts. The J gene is TRBJ1-5, the V gene TRBV7-2; 10 nucleotides align to TRBD1. The CDR3 totals 15 residues. With V trimmed by 5 bases and J by 6 bases, 7 bases remained unmatched. Looked up from germline, CDR1 is SGHTA and CDR2 is FQGNSA. As DNA, the CDR3 is TGTGCCAGCAGCCCCTGGACAGGGGGGGGTCAGCCCCAGCATTTT. This codes for CASSPWTGGGQPQHF.

This clonotype has a handful of counts. The chain's CDR3 is CASRGLAGRGEQYF. Written as DNA, the CDR3 is TGTGCCAGCAGAGGACTAGCGGGAAGGGGCGAGCAGTACTTC. The rearrangement links TRBV6-1 to TRBJ2-7; 12 positions agree with TRBD2. Germline V gene sequence: CDR1 MNHNS, CDR2 SASEGT. V shed 6 bases, J shed 6 bases, and the junction held 6 bases outside the gene matches. CDR3 length: 14 residues.

In this sample, this clonotype turned up a few times. CDR3 bases: TGTGCCAGCAGTTACTCCGGGGGCGAGGACGAGCAGTACTTC. Translated: CASSYSGGEDEQYF. V gene TRBV6-5 combines with J gene TRBJ2-7; D tentatively fits TRBD1 or TRBD2 (6 bases each). The CDR3 contains 14 residues. Germline V gives CDR1 MNHEY, CDR2 SVGAGI. V was cut by 0 bases and J by 5 bases, with 11 bases left in between.

To note about this clonotype: This may arise from a read error, as a much more abundant clone is one base away. J is TRBJ2-7 and V is TRBV10-1, with D perhaps TRBD1 (6 bases). CDR3 size: 14 residues. The V and J ends lost 11 bases and 1 base respectively, with 18 bases between them. The germline V gene encodes CDR1 WNHNN and CDR2 SYGVQD (reference sequence). CDR3 residues: CARLGQMVSYEQYF. The CDR3 DNA reads as TGCGCCCGCCTCGGACAGATGGTATCCTACGAGCAGTACTTC.

J is TRBJ1-2 and V is TRBV20-1; 8 bases agree with TRBD1. Trimming removed 4 bases from V and 8 bases from J; junction bases left unmatched: 3. Germline CDR1 DFQATT, CDR2 SNEGSKA (reference sequence). This CDR3 spans 11 amino acids. CDR3: CSATGGGGYTF. The CDR3 DNA reads as TGCAGTGCTACAGGGGGCGGAGGCTACACCTTC.

This clonotype was found a few times. The rearrangement joins TRBV10-2 to TRBJ2-1; tentative D call: TRBD2 (6 bases). Germline V gene sequence: CDR1 WSHSY, CDR2 SAAADI. The CDR3 is made up of 15 amino acids. V gave up 8 bases and J gave up 7 bases, with 21 bases separating them. For the CDR3, the DNA is TGCGCCAGCCGGACTTCGCCGCAGGAGGGGAATGAGCAGTTCTTC. Its translation is CASRTSPQEGNEQFF.

In its sample, this clonotype was seen many times. The chain has TRBV6-1 and TRBJ1-1; 10 bases match TRBD1. The V segment lost 6 bases and the J segment 4 bases; nucleotides outside the gene matches: 5. Germline CDR1 reads MNHNS; CDR2 reads SASEGT. This CDR3 contains 14 residues. CDR3 region: CASRGTGARTEAFF. The CDR3 region has the DNA TGTGCCAGCAGGGGGACAGGGGCGCGCACTGAAGCTTTCTTT.

This clonotype was seen at least ten times. J is TRBJ1-2 and V is TRBV6-1; 7 nucleotides agree with TRBD1. The CDR3 loop spans 13 amino acids. In germline, CDR1 is MNHNS, CDR2 SASEGT. V shed 6 bases, J shed 5 bases, and the junction held 6 bases outside the gene matches. The CDR3 loop is CASSPGTEYGYTF. CDR3 DNA: TGTGCCAGCAGCCCCGGGACAGAATATGGCTACACCTTC.

This clonotype was seen only a few times. The rearrangement links TRBV6-2 or TRBV6-3 to TRBJ1-1; D is unresolved. CDR1 and CDR2 (germline): MNHEY, SVGEGT. The CDR3 extends over 11 amino acids. V was pared by 6 bases and J by 11 bases, with 13 bases between. The CDR3 sequence is CASSSRLGAFF. CDR3 DNA sequence: TGTGCCAGCAGCTCCAGGTTGGGCGCTTTCTTT.

The chain is built from TRBV9 and TRBJ2-2; D is undetermined. CDR1 is SGDLS, CDR2 YYNGEE, per germline. Deletions cut 5 bases from V and 7 bases from J, with 15 bases between. The CDR3 is 14 amino acids. Here the CDR3 DNA reads TGTGCCAGCAGGAAAACGGGTTCCAACGGGGAGCTGTTTTTT. Residues: CASRKTGSNGELFF.